A selection of T cell receptor beta chains follows, all from one sample in a study of blood T cells in healthy people across ages. TCRdb processed the 5' RACE reads anew with MiXCR; each CDR3 protein has one entry. The sample lists 800,000 to 900,000 distinct CDR3 sequences, about 62% occurring once. The specimen sequenced was blood. The receptors were gathered from a man aged 25 to 40 in good health. CDR3s include the opening cysteine and the closing phenylalanine or tryptophan. D genes are given only for firm matches. Not every row has a clone size; where given, it reads once, few, many or a size class.

V gene	clone size	D gene	J gene	CDR3 protein	CDR3 DNA
TRBV7-2	-	TRBD2	TRBJ2-7	CASSLALRLAGGSYEQYF	TGCGCCAGCAGCTTAGCGTTGCGACTAGCGGGGGGGTCCTACGAGCAGTACTTC
TRBV18	-	TRBD1	TRBJ1-5	CASSPRQGFDQPQHF	TGTGCCAGCTCACCACGACAGGGCTTCGATCAACCCCAGCATTTT
TRBV27	-	TRBD1	TRBJ2-4	CASSGRQGFLQYF	TGTGCCAGCAGTGGAAGACAGGGTTTCCTTCAGTACTTC
TRBV12-3/TRBV12-4	few	-	TRBJ2-4	CASSGQGRTANIQYF	TGTGCCAGCAGTGGTCAAGGGCGGACGGCAAACATTCAGTACTTC
TRBV9	once	TRBD1	TRBJ2-7	CASGVETGGIDEQYF	TGTGCCAGCGGCGTTGAGACAGGGGGCATCGATGAGCAGTACTTC
TRBV11-3	-	-	TRBJ2-5	CASSWGRETQYF	TGTGCCAGCAGCTGGGGGCGGGAGACCCAGTACTTC
TRBV7-2	-	TRBD1	TRBJ1-2	CAGSLARGGYGYTF	TGTGCCGGCAGCTTAGCCAGGGGGGGCTATGGCTACACCTTC
TRBV28	-	TRBD2	TRBJ2-1	CASSFLGLAGGPYNEQFF	TGTGCCAGCAGTTTTCTAGGACTAGCGGGGGGGCCCTACAATGAGCAGTTCTTC
TRBV29-1	few	TRBD2	TRBJ2-7	CSVEGGSGYEQYF	TGCAGCGTTGAGGGGGGGTCCGGATACGAGCAGTACTTC
TRBV7-9	-	-	TRBJ1-2	CASSLKDGLNYGYTF	TGTGCCAGCAGCTTAAAAGACGGCCTAAACTATGGCTACACCTTC
TRBV29-1	-	TRBD1	TRBJ2-1	CSVEDRARRAEQFF	TGCAGCGTTGAGGACAGGGCCCGTAGGGCTGAGCAGTTCTTC